The 6 T cell receptor beta chains in this list originate from one sample, sequenced in a study of response to subunit inactivated influenza vaccine. MiXCR, applied by TCRdb to the RT-PCR reads, yields one record per CDR3 protein. Of about 160,000 distinct CDR3 sequences listed, approximately 11% are singletons. Sequences were derived from non-naive T cells sorted from PBMCs, sampled 40 to 50 days after vaccination. These receptors all come from a man aged 45-65 years who received an inactivated influenza vaccine.

This clonotype came up many times. This rearrangement joins TRBV5-1 to TRBJ2-1, with 7 bases matching TRBD1. Looked up from germline, CDR1 is SGHRS and CDR2 is YFSETQ. The V gene end was trimmed by 3 bases and the J gene end by 6 bases; junction bases not matched to a gene: 6. The CDR3 is 14 amino acids. CDR3 amino acids: CASSWIGTVNEQFF. As DNA, the CDR3 is TGCGCCAGCAGCTGGATCGGGACAGTCAATGAGCAGTTCTTC.

The rearrangement links TRBV20-1 to TRBJ1-6; a possible D gene is TRBD1 (5 bases). The CDR3 has 13 amino acids. V lost 6 bases to trimming and J lost 7 bases, with 13 bases between them. Germline lookup yields CDR1 DFQATT and CDR2 SNEGSKA (reference sequence). CDR3 DNA sequence: TGCAGTGCCCCCTCCAGGGAGAATTCACCCCTCCACTTT. Translating it yields CSAPSRENSPLHF.

This clonotype was seen a handful of times. The V and J genes are TRBV5-1 and TRBJ1-1; 7 nucleotides align to TRBD1. Germline V lookup: CDR1 SGHRS, CDR2 YFSETQ. This CDR3 is built from 14 residues. V trimming: 5 bases; J trimming: 3 bases; junction bases outside the gene matches: 7. CDR3 sequence (DNA): TGCGCCAGCAGACAAACCGGGACAGACACTGAAGCTTTCTTT. This codes for CASRQTGTDTEAFF.

This clonotype has more than one count but fewer than ten. This chain connects TRBV20-1 to TRBJ2-7; 14 nucleotides agree with TRBD2. CDR1 is DFQATT and CDR2 is SNEGSKA in the germline V gene (reference sequence). This CDR3 contains 15 residues. V lost 6 bases and J lost 5; bases outside the gene matches: 9. CDR3 DNA: TGCAGTGCCCTGCGACTAGCGGGAGGGCCTAACGAGCAGTACTTC. It translates to CSALRLAGGPNEQYF.

The V gene is TRBV5-8, the J gene TRBJ1-2, with D unclear. Germline V lookup: CDR1 SGHTS, CDR2 YDEGEE. The CDR3 extends over 14 amino acids. V was shortened by 4 bases and J by 3 bases, with 13 bases between the two germline ends. CDR3 sequence: CASSLNPAYYGYTF. The CDR3 nucleotides are TGTGCCAGCAGCCTAAACCCAGCCTACTATGGCTACACCTTC.

This clonotype was seen a handful of times. The chain is built from TRBV7-8 and TRBJ2-1; the D gene is possibly TRBD2 (6 bases). This CDR3 spans 14 amino acids. The V end lost 3 bases, the J end lost 5 bases, and 11 bases lay between the germline ends. The germline V gene has CDR1 SGHVS and CDR2 FQNEAQ. The CDR3 sequence is CASSFRTGDNEQFF. The CDR3 DNA sequence: TGTGCCAGCAGCTTTCGCACGGGAGACAATGAGCAGTTCTTC.